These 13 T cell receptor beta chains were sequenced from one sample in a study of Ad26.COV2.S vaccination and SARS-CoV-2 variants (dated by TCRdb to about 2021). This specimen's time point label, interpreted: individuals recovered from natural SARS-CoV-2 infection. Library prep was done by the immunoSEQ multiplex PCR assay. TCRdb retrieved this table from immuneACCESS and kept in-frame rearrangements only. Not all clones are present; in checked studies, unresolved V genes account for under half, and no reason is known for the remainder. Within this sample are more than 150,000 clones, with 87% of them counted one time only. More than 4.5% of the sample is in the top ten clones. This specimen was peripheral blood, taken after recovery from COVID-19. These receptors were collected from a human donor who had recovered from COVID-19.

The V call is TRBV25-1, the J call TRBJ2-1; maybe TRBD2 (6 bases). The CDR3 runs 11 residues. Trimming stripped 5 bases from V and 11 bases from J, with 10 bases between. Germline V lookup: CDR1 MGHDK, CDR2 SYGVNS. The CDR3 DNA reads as TGTGCCAGCAGTAACCGGGAGCAGCAGTTCTTC. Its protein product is CASSNREQQFF.

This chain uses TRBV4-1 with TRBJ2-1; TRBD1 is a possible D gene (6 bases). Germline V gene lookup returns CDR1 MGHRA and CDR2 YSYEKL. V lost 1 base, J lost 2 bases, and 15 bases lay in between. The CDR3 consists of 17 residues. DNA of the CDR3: TGCGCCAGCAGCCAAGTTATTGGGCAGGGGCCCTACAATGAGCAGTTCTTC. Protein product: CASSQVIGQGPYNEQFF.

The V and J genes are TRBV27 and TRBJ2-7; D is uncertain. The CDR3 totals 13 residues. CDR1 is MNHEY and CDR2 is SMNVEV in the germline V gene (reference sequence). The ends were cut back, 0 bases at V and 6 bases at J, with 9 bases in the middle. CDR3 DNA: TGTGCCAGCAGTTTATCTTCACTCCGCGAGCAGTACTTC. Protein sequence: CASSLSSLREQYF.

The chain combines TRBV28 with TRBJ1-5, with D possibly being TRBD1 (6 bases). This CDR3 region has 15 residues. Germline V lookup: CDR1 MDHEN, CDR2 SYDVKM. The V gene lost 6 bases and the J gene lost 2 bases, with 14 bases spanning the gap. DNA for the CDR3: TGTGCCAGCAGATCACAGGGTAATGGCAATCAGCCCCAGCATTTT. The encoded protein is CASRSQGNGNQPQHF.

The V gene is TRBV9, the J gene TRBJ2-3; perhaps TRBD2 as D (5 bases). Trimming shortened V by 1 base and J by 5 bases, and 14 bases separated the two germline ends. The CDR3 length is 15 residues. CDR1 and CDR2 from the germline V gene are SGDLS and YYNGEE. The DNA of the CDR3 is TGTGCCAGCAGCGTATCGGCAAGCGGAAGAGATACGCAGTATTTT. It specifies CASSVSASGRDTQYF.

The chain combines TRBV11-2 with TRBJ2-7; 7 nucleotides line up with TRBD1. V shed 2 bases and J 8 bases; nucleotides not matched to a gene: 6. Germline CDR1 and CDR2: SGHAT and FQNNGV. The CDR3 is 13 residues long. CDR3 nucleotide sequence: TGTGCCAGCAGCTTATGGATGGGACAGCAGCAGTACTTC. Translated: CASSLWMGQQQYF.

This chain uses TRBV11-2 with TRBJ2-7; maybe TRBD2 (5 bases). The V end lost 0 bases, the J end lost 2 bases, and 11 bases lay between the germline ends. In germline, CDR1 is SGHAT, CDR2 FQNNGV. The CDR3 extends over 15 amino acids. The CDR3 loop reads CASSLEAGLTYEQYF. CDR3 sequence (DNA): TGTGCCAGCAGCTTAGAGGCGGGCCTGACCTACGAGCAGTACTTC.

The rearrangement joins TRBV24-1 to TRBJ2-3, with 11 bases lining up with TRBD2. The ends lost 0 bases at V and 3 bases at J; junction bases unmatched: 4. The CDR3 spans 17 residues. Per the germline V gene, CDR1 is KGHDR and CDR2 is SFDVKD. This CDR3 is CATSDLSLAGGTDTQYF. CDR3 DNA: TGTGCCACCAGTGATTTGTCCCTAGCGGGGGGTACAGATACGCAGTATTTT.

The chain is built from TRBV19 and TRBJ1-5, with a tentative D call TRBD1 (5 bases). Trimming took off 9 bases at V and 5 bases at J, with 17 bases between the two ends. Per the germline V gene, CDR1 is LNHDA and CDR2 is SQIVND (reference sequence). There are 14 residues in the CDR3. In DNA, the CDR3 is TGTGCCAGCCTCCCCGGAGGGGTCGATCAGCCCCAGCATTTT. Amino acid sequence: CASLPGGVDQPQHF.

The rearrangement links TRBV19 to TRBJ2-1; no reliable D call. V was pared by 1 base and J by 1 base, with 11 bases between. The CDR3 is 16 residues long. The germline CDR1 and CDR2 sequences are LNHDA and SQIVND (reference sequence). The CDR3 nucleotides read TGTGCCAGTAGTATAGTGGCGGATATATCCTACAATGAGCAGTTCTTC. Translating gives CASSIVADISYNEQFF.

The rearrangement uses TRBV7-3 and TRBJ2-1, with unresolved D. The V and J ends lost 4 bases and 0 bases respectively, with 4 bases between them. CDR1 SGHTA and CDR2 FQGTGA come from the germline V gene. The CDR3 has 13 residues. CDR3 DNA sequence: TGTGCCAGCAGCTCGTCCTCCTACAATGAGCAGTTCTTC. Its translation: CASSSSSYNEQFF.

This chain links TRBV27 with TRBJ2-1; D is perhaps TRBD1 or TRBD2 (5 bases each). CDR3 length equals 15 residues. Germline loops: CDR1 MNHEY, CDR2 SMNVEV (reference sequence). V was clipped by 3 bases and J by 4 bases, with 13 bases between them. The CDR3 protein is CASSFSGTQYNEQFF. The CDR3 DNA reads TGTGCCAGCAGTTTTTCCGGGACGCAGTACAATGAGCAGTTCTTC.

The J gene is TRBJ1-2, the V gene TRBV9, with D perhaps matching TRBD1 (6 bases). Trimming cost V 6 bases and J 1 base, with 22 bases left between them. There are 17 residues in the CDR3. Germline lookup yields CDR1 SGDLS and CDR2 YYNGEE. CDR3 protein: CASTPGDTLHFNYGYTF. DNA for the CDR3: TGTGCCAGCACCCCCGGGGACACATTGCATTTTAACTATGGCTACACCTTC.